This TCR beta chain was sequenced for a study of CD8 T cells in Susac syndrome. Random-hexamer reverse transcription was applied to roughly 0.5 to 1 ug RNA. TCR beta CDR3 was amplified by immunoSEQ multiplex PCR. This amplification extended across 54 Vbeta and 13 Jbeta segments. TCRdb re-called the immunoSEQ multiplex PCR reads with MiXCR, one entry per CDR3 protein. The sample records about 200,000 distinct CDR3 sequences, approximately 95% being singletons. The clonotype originates from a human donor with multiple sclerosis. Sequenced sample: CD4+ T cells from PBMCs.

The CDR3 coding sequence is TGCAGTGCTAGTCTGGGGGCGGGGATCAACGCTGAGCAGTTCTTC. It specifies CSASLGAGINAEQFF. The rearrangement links TRBV20-1 to TRBJ2-1; either TRBD1 or TRBD2 may supply D (6 bases each). Trimming removed 3 bases from V and 9 bases from J, with 21 bases in between. Germline values: CDR1 DFQATT, CDR2 SNEGSKA (reference sequence). CDR3 length: 15 residues.